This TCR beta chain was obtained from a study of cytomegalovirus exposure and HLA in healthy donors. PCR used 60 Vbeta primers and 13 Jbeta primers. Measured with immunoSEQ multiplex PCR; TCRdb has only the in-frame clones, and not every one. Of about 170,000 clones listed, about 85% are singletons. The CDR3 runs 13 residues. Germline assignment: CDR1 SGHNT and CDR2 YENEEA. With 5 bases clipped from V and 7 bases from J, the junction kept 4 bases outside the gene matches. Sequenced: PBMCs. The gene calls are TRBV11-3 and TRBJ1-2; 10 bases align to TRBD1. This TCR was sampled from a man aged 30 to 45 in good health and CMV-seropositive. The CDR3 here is CASSHRDRGGYTF. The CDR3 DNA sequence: TGTGCCAGCAGCCACCGGGACAGGGGTGGCTACACCTTC.